The present T cell receptor (beta chain) was sequenced within a study of shared clonotypes between healthy human individuals (dated by TCRdb to the early 2020s). In the study overall: A couple of women and a few men aged 18 to 49 years were included in the cohort. Per donor, three plates each were used for CD4 naive and CD4 memory, two for CD8 naive, and one for CD8 memory. To estimate repertoire size and how much clonotypes are shared between individuals, the study performed deep sequencing of blood TCR repertoires from a few healthy adults. To increase sequencing depth and limit assay-specific biases, different laboratories used diverse techniques to prepare libraries and sequence TCR repertoires. Per donor, leukapheresis produced somewhere between about 0.9 and 9.5 billion PBMCs.

Including the terminal cysteine and phenylalanine, the CDR3 comprises 19 residues. CDR3 DNA is the only sequence kept; it has 57 bases, read in frame from the first base. Clipping removes 5 bases from V and 1 base from J, with 15 as the unmatched junction base count. CDR1 and CDR2, per the germline V gene (reference sequence), are SEHNR and FQNEAQ. The study at large found these results: Approximately 5% of naive CD4, around 3.5% of naive CD8, roughly 2.4% of memory CD4, and approximately 0.4% of memory CD8 clonotypes were shared across several donors. Naive subsets generally had larger estimated clonotype richness than memory subsets. Only blood was sampled, and tissue TCR repertoires likely differ from those in blood. Rarefaction of sorted-subset datasets indicated incomplete sequencing despite the large sequencing depth. The small number of donors limited the genetic and exposure-history diversity represented. Based on pairwise subsampling, the degree of clonotype sharing among donors was expected to be affected by sequencing depth. Compared with non-shared clonotypes, clonotypes shared by all four sorted-subset donors had higher generation probabilities.

CD8 naive samples were obtained by positive selection for CCR7 among CD45RO-negative cells, yielding a CD45RA+CCR7+ population from which TemRA cells were excluded. The donors were healthy, HIV-negative adults with no recently reported acute infections or vaccinations. Every donor was a Caucasian adult living in Nashville, Tennessee, USA. After blood collection by leukapheresis, PBMCs were isolated using Ficoll-Histopaque density gradient centrifugation and then cryopreserved in the vapor phase of liquid nitrogen. Purity and quantity of every magnetically sorted T cell population were checked by analytical flow cytometry. Genomic DNA was isolated from every sorted fraction and measured by UV absorbance on a Nanodrop 2000c. This clone was seen once. There is no known antigen for this receptor. Per-nucleotide qualities are absent, and no much larger clonotype sits a single base away. Using the deep immunoSEQ assay, multiplex PCR amplified TCR CDR3 regions from genomic DNA. Extracted genomic DNA from each cell subset was distributed evenly across all wells of several immunoSEQ 96-well plates, and each plate was treated as a replicate. Each replicate PCR for sorted subsets received around 210 ng genomic DNA, equal to about 30,000 T cell genomes. The purified libraries were quantified using a Qubit 3.0 fluorometer, sized with a Bioanalyzer 2100, and then quantified again using the KAPA Library Quantification kit. Every immunoSEQ 96-well plate was sequenced on a dedicated single-read 150-cycle Illumina NextSeq 550 flow cell. Per the authors' processing: Because the immunoSEQ output held only junctional sequences and lacked quality scores, the filtering could not match the filtering applied to full-length reads. To assign V/J genes and CDR3, sequences were annotated against IMGT germline references using PyIR, a Python wrapper for IgBLAST v1.9. Reads with weak V/J assignments (E-value above 1e-6), missing CDR3, stop codons, out-of-frame junctions, or ambiguous translated residues were removed. A V3J clonotype was defined by an identical inferred V gene, J gene, and CDR3 amino acid sequence. The percentage overlap between two repertoires was calculated by dividing the number of shared unique clonotypes by the size of the smaller repertoire. Repertoire richness was assessed with RTK rarefaction, the Chao1 estimator, and Recon v2.1 estimates of unobserved clonotypes. Generation probabilities were computed with OLGA for all TCRbeta clonotypes obtained by the gDNA method from a handful of donors. TCRdb limited this immuneACCESS table to in-frame rearrangements with V and J called. A share of clones is missing; checked studies link under half to unresolved V genes, and the rest is unexplained. Clone size and the V and J calls come from that table; the DNA yielded D and trimming. For this sample the table gives around 2.1 million clones, of which 90% to 95% were detected only once. The ten top clones hold more than 1.5% of the sample.

The TCR comes from a young man in good health. Some clones in this sample may be carry-over from other donors' samples. Recombination linked TRBV7-9 to TRBJ1-1, with 11 middle bases fitting TRBD1. The source material was naive CD8+ T cells from PBMCs. Sample cell subset or site, as interpreted from the label and publication: CD45RA+CCR7+. The nucleotides are TGTGCCAGCAGCCCAACCACCGGGACAGGGGGATTACCGAACACTGAAGCTTTCTTT. This gives the protein CASSPTTGTGGLPNTEAFF. Where the CDR3 stops, the reference TRBV7-9 and TRBJ1-1 genes take over; the full variable domain is DTGVSQNPRHKITKRGQNVTFRCDPISEHNRLYWYRQTLGQGPEFLTYFQNEAQLEKSRLLSDRFSAERPKGSFSTLEIQRTEQGDSAMYLCASSPTTGTGGLPNTEAFFGQGTRLTVV.